The 6 T cell receptor beta chains below all came from one sample that was sequenced in a study of metastatic and nonmetastatic thyroid tumors. TCRdb re-clonotyped the PCR reads through MiXCR. The sample contains roughly 15,000 clones, 24% of which appear only once. Until they underwent thyroid surgery, no patient had received any treatment. Sequenced material: tumor tissue. The receptors derive from a female donor with papillary thyroid cancer or a benign thyroid nodule (not recorded which). Some clones in this sample may be carry-over from other donors' samples.

This clone was observed at least ten times. This chain joins TRBV14 and TRBJ1-1; TRBD1 is a possible D gene (5 bases). The CDR3 covers 15 residues. The germline CDR1 and CDR2 sequences are SGHDN and FVKESK. The V gene lost 3 bases and the J gene lost 7 bases, with 18 bases spanning the gap. For the CDR3, the DNA is TGTGCCAGCAGCCAGTTAGATAGGGGATCTCGTGAAGCTTTCTTT. Translating it yields CASSQLDRGSREAFF.

Only a few counts were recorded for this clone. The chain combines TRBV5-5 with TRBJ1-2; TRBD1 aligns across 9 bases. The CDR3 runs 15 residues. Germline values: CDR1 SGHKS, CDR2 YYEKEE (reference sequence). Trimming cost V 4 bases and J 3 bases; bases outside gene matches: 7. The CDR3 is CASSRRTGEDYGYTF. For the CDR3, the DNA is TGTGCCAGCAGCCGAAGGACAGGGGAGGACTATGGCTACACCTTC.

The V and J genes are TRBV28 and TRBJ2-2, with TRBD2 as a possible D gene (6 bases). This CDR3 contains 14 residues. CDR1 is MDHEN and CDR2 is SYDVKM in the germline V gene. V shed 5 bases and J shed 7 bases, with 14 bases lying between them. The CDR3, as DNA: TGTGCCAGCAGTCCCTCTAGCGCAAGCGGGGAGCTGTTTTTT. Amino acid sequence: CASSPSSASGELFF.

This chain connects TRBV24-1 to TRBJ1-1; D is possibly TRBD1 (5 bases). V was trimmed by 12 bases and J by 1 base, leaving 11 bases between them. The length of the CDR3 is 12 residues. Germline-derived CDR1 and CDR2 are KGHDR and SFDVKD. CDR3 residues: CAVSQGNTEAFF. In nucleotides, the CDR3 is TGTGCCGTCTCCCAGGGGAACACTGAAGCTTTCTTT.

Details on this clone: A much larger clonotype is one base distant, so this may be a read error. The chain has TRBV29-1 and TRBJ2-1, with 11 bases lining up with TRBD2. Germline CDR1 SQVTM, CDR2 ANQGSEA. After removal of 6 bases from V and 0 bases from J, the junction contained 7 bases not matched to a gene. CDR3 length equals 16 residues. The CDR3: CSVGTSGFISYNEQFF. The CDR3 region has the DNA TGCAGCGTCGGGACTAGCGGATTTATCTCCTACAATGAGCAGTTCTTC.

This sequence joins TRBV4-1 and TRBJ2-5; 10 bases agree with TRBD1. CDR3 length: 16 amino acids. Looked up from germline, CDR1 is MGHRA and CDR2 is YSYEKL. V shed 0 bases and J 9 bases; nucleotides not matched to a gene: 10. CDR3 sequence (DNA): TGCGCCAGCAGCCAAGATAGGACAGGGGGTTGTGAGGCCCAGTACTTC. The encoded protein is CASSQDRTGGCEAQYF.